These T cell receptor beta chains were read from a single sample in a study of T cell changes during pregnancy in multiple sclerosis. Profiling relied on immunoSEQ multiplex PCR, and the TCRdb table lists in-frame clones only, not all of them. The sample consists of roughly 110,000 clones, just under 95% of them appearing once. The sample here was peripheral blood, taken in the third trimester of pregnancy. These TCRs come from a female donor in good health, enrolled as a control in a pregnancy study. The CDR3 runs from the conserved cysteine through the conserved F or W.

j_gene	v_gene	CDR3aa
TRBJ2-3	TRBV18	CASSPRRRADTQYF
TRBJ1-4	TRBV2	CASSEGGSGGEKLFF
TRBJ1-1	TRBV4-1	CASSQTTGTEAFF
TRBJ1-2	TRBV6-5	CASSFTFPGPDGYTF
TRBJ2-3	TRBV4-3	CASSQSVEPDTQYF
TRBJ2-7	TRBV7-6	CASSGPGTGREQYF
TRBJ1-2	TRBV7-2	CASSLEGVPNYGYTF
TRBJ2-7	TRBV11-2	CASSIGTSEQYF
TRBJ2-5	TRBV5-1	CASSGAGGAKTQYF
TRBJ2-7	TRBV11-2	CASSLEPGRTYEQYF
TRBJ1-3	TRBV11-2	CASSRSQSSSGNTIYF
TRBJ1-6	TRBV9	CASSVAAGRKESPLHF
TRBJ2-2	TRBV7-2	CASSLGNRVNTGELFF
TRBJ2-3	TRBV5-4	CASSLKSGSTDTQYF
TRBJ1-1	TRBV18	CASSQGAETEAFF
TRBJ1-5	TRBV6-5	CASSPSSNQPQHF
TRBJ1-2	TRBV5-6	CASSFTGTGGYGYTF
TRBJ1-5	TRBV2	CASSEATGRNQPQHF
TRBJ2-1	TRBV2	CASSNSRTSKFF
TRBJ1-1	TRBV7-6	CASSLVGGSNTEAFF
TRBJ1-2	TRBV7-2	CASSLVTQTQLDGYTF
TRBJ2-7	TRBV10-3	CAISQTRGPYEQYF
TRBJ2-5	TRBV10-3	CAIRIGGAQETQYF
TRBJ1-5	TRBV7-6	CASSLAGDQPQHF
TRBJ1-1	TRBV7-2	CASRLRGKTEAFF
TRBJ1-1	TRBV5-6	CASSWAQGATEAFF
TRBJ1-2	TRBV4-2	CASSRTGDGYTF
TRBJ1-5	TRBV4-3	CASSQEPSSNQPQHF
TRBJ1-3	TRBV5-4	CASSRGQGAGNTIYF
TRBJ1-1	TRBV7-2	CASSSQGAVNTEAFF
TRBJ1-2	TRBV15	CATSRDLQTGNYGYTF
TRBJ2-3	TRBV5-6	CASSTILPGLAAQGAQYF
TRBJ1-3	TRBV11-2	CASSPRQGAGNTIYF
TRBJ2-5	TRBV12-5	CASGFQSPTGETQYF
TRBJ1-2	TRBV5-1	CASSSRGGINGYTF
TRBJ1-5	TRBV4-1	CASSLGGVSNQPQHF
TRBJ1-1	TRBV7-2	CASSPDRGRTEAFF
TRBJ2-7	TRBV29-1	CSVGGLAGGDIYEQYF
TRBJ1-1	TRBV7-2	CASSFSDTEAFF
TRBJ2-1	TRBV27	CASSLSYSGSRNEQFF
TRBJ1-4	TRBV7-2	CASSLVGATNEKLFF
TRBJ2-5	TRBV7-9	CASSLVTGGIETQYF
TRBJ2-7	TRBV19	CASSMGDDRDPEQYF
TRBJ2-1	TRBV5-6	CASLGGTDFYNEQFF
TRBJ1-2	TRBV6-5	CASSLEVQGRGYTF
TRBJ1-5	TRBV30	CAWRGPGGNQPQHF
TRBJ1-3	TRBV19	CAVLSGNTIYF
TRBJ1-1	TRBV13	CASSRGGSNTEAFF
TRBJ2-7	TRBV5-1	CASSLRAGAFEEQYF
TRBJ2-4	TRBV7-8	CASSPWGRGGANIQYF
TRBJ2-5	TRBV5-5	CASSSPYQETQYF
TRBJ2-1	TRBV7-2	CASSPSGARGLSNEQFF